This T cell receptor beta chain was retrieved from a study of cytomegalovirus exposure and HLA in healthy donors. This PCR relied on a set of 60 Vbeta primers and 13 Jbeta primers. The table came from immunoSEQ multiplex PCR; TCRdb's copy has only in-frame clones and leaves some out. The sample has 95,000 to 150,000 clones; around 80% are singletons. The CDR3 has 14 residues. The V gene lost 7 bases and the J gene lost 6 bases, with 19 bases spanning the gap. The origin of this receptor is a man aged 25-40 years in good health and CMV-seronegative. V usage is TRBV23-1 and J usage is TRBJ2-7, with D perhaps TRBD2 (7 bases). TRBV23-1 qualifies as an ORF whose function is uncertain. The specimen was PBMCs. The CDR3 sequence is CASTSGARGVEQYF. The CDR3 DNA is TGCGCCAGCACCTCAGGGGCCCGGGGGGTCGAGCAGTACTTC.